This T cell receptor beta chain was obtained from a study of blood T cell repertoires in COVID-19. The wider study: The United States, Italy and Spain were the sources of the acute and convalescent COVID-19 samples. PBMCs, B-cell-depleted T cells, or T cells were the source of the cDNA or gDNA that made up the material.

CDR3 length: 12 amino acids. The germline V and J ends were trimmed by 3 bases and 2 bases, with 5 bases remaining between them. Germline loops: CDR1 KGHSH, CDR2 LQKENI. Per the original methods: Amplification with reference gene primers provided the estimates of nucleated cell counts. TCRdb keeps only in-frame clones here, not all; method: immunoSEQ multiplex PCR. V and J calls and clone size follow that table, whereas D and trimming were derived from the DNA. The sample has about 140,000 clones; around nine tenths are singletons. This clone appeared many times. The sample consisted of peripheral blood. The sequence was obtained from a man between 60 and 75 years old with active or convalescent COVID-19. The V call is TRBV18, the J call TRBJ2-7, with no clear D. The CDR3 sequence: CASSPEAYEQYF. In nucleotides, the CDR3 is TGTGCCAGCTCACCCGAGGCCTACGAGCAGTACTTC.